The 18 T cell receptor beta chains below were found in one sample sequenced in a study of CD8+ T cells in alopecia areata. Sequencing relied on a cDNA template that was reverse transcribed from extracted RNA. Repertoires were generated with immunoSEQ multiplex PCR, while TCRdb's copy carries only in-frame clones and drops some. The sample consists of approximately 150,000 clones, approximately 50% of them appearing once. Material: CD4+ T cells sorted from blood. All receptors come from a human donor with alopecia areata.

The CDR3 DNA reads TGCAGCGTTAAGACTAGCGGGTCTGGTACCATTCAGTACTTC. Translated: CSVKTSGSGTIQYF. The chain carries TRBV29-1 and TRBJ2-4, with TRBD2 matching 10 bases. Germline CDR1 SQVTM, CDR2 ANQGSEA. The CDR3 length is 14 residues. Unmatched junction bases numbered 10, after V lost 5 bases and J lost 9 bases. Supplemented by reference TRBV29-1 and TRBJ2-4, the full variable domain reads SAVISQKPSRDICQRGTSLTIQCQVDSQVTMMFWYRQQPGQSLTLIATANQGSEATYESGFVIDKFPISRPNLTFSTLTVSNMSPEDSSIYLCSVKTSGSGTIQYFGAGTRLSVL.

This sequence joins TRBV29-1 and TRBJ2-7, with D hard to call. From germline, CDR1 is SQVTM and CDR2 ANQGSEA. The CDR3 loop spans 11 amino acids. Trimming left V 7 bases short and J 4 bases short, with 11 bases between. The DNA of the CDR3 is TGCAGCGCCCACTTGGGGTACGAGCAGTACTTC. It is translated as CSAHLGYEQYF.

In this sample, this clone turned up a few times. The V gene is TRBV29-1, the J gene TRBJ2-5; D may be TRBD1 (7 bases). Trimming took off 7 bases at V and 9 bases at J, with 18 bases between the two ends. Germline values: CDR1 SQVTM, CDR2 ANQGSEA. The CDR3 sequence is 12 residues long. CDR3 sequence reads: CSGGDSRGAQYF. The DNA of the CDR3 is TGCAGCGGGGGGGACAGCCGTGGGGCCCAGTACTTC.

CDR3 residues: CASTSGDRGYSGELFF. CDR3 DNA: TGTGCCAGCACCTCAGGGGACAGGGGGTACAGCGGGGAGCTGTTTTTT. This chain connects TRBV28 to TRBJ2-2, with TRBD1 matching 11 bases. In germline, CDR1 is MDHEN, CDR2 SYDVKM. The trim removed 7 bases at V and 7 bases at J, leaving 11 bases unmatched. The CDR3 sequence is 16 residues long.

A few counts support this clone. This chain uses TRBV29-1 with TRBJ2-7, with 8 bases lining up with TRBD1. This CDR3 comprises 12 residues. The junction had 5 bases not matched to a gene; V was cut back by 7 bases and J by 3 bases. Germline values: CDR1 SQVTM, CDR2 ANQGSEA. The CDR3 nucleotides read TGCAGCGCCGGGACAGGAGTCTACGAGCAGTACTTC. It is translated as CSAGTGVYEQYF.

The chain is built from TRBV7-3 and TRBJ2-5; D remains ambiguous. This CDR3 is built from 13 residues. Trimming took 5 bases from V and 2 from J, leaving 9 bases between them. Germline CDR1 reads SGHTA; CDR2 reads FQGTGA. Written as DNA, the CDR3 is TGTGCCAGCAGCAAGCAGGTACAAGAGACCCAGTACTTC. Translation: CASSKQVQETQYF.

This clone turned up a few times. J is TRBJ1-1 and V is TRBV15; D unresolved. The CDR3 covers 13 residues. CDR1 is LNHNV, CDR2 YYDKDF, per germline (reference sequence). V was shortened by 0 bases and J by 0 bases, with 2 bases between the two germline ends. The CDR3 loop reads CATSRDLNTEAFF. For the CDR3, the DNA is TGTGCCACCAGCAGAGATTTGAACACTGAAGCTTTCTTT.

The chain links TRBV28 to TRBJ2-7, with 8 bases aligning to TRBD2. J gave up 3 bases and V 6 bases, and 10 bases lay outside the gene matches. CDR3 length: 15 amino acids. Germline CDR1 reads MDHEN; CDR2 reads SYDVKM. CDR3 in DNA: TGTGCCAGCAGCCTGACTAGCGTTTTGAACTACGAGCAGTACTTC. Translation: CASSLTSVLNYEQYF.

The rearrangement links TRBV15 to TRBJ2-1; D may be TRBD2 (5 bases). V gave up 0 bases and J gave up 8 bases, with 8 bases separating them. Germline CDR1 and CDR2: LNHNV and YYDKDF (reference sequence). This CDR3 contains 13 residues. The CDR3 DNA sequence: TGTGCCACCAGCAGAGATCTCGGGGATGAGCAGTTCTTC. Translation: CATSRDLGDEQFF.

This clone was seen just once. This chain joins TRBV11-1 and TRBJ2-7; D may be TRBD1 or TRBD2 (9 bases each). This CDR3 is built from 15 residues. V lost 6 bases and J lost 2, with 17 bases in between. Germline loops: CDR1 SGHAT, CDR2 FQDESV (reference sequence). This CDR3 is CASSLAGQGTYEQYF. CDR3 bases: TGTGCCAGCAGTCTAGCGGGACAGGGTACCTACGAGCAGTACTTC. Together with reference TRBV11-1 and TRBJ2-7, the CDR3 gives the full variable domain: EAEVAQSPRYKITEKSQAVAFWCDPISGHATLYWYRQILGQGPELLVQFQDESVVDDSQLPKDRFSAERLKGVDSTLKIQPAELGDSAMYLCASSLAGQGTYEQYFGPGTRLTVT.

This chain joins TRBV29-1 and TRBJ1-1; 7 bases agree with TRBD1. The V segment lost 4 bases and the J segment 0 bases; nucleotides outside the gene matches: 5. Germline CDR1 is SQVTM and CDR2 is ANQGSEA. The CDR3 runs to 14 residues. The CDR3 region has the DNA TGCAGCGTTGGAAACAGGGGTATGAACACTGAAGCTTTCTTT. Amino acids: CSVGNRGMNTEAFF. Supplemented by reference TRBV29-1 and TRBJ1-1, the full variable domain reads SAVISQKPSRDICQRGTSLTIQCQVDSQVTMMFWYRQQPGQSLTLIATANQGSEATYESGFVIDKFPISRPNLTFSTLTVSNMSPEDSSIYLCSVGNRGMNTEAFFGQGTRLTVV.

The genes are TRBV28 and TRBJ2-7; 11 bases match TRBD1. Germline V gives CDR1 MDHEN, CDR2 SYDVKM. This CDR3 region has 14 residues. V was pared by 5 bases and J by 10 bases, with 10 bases of the junction left unmatched. CDR3 amino acids: CASSPLGQGARQYF. CDR3 DNA sequence: TGTGCCAGCAGTCCATTAGGACAGGGGGCACGCCAGTACTTC.

This clone has just a few counts. The chain carries TRBV28 and TRBJ1-5; D may be TRBD1 (5 bases). The germline gives CDR1 MDHEN, CDR2 SYDVKM. The CDR3 length is 15 residues. V was pared by 7 bases and J by 1 base, with 14 bases between. The CDR3, as DNA: TGTGCCAGCACCACTGGGGCCGCGAGCAATCAGCCCCAGCATTTT. It translates to CASTTGAASNQPQHF.

Here the CDR3 reads CASSEVGTQYF. CDR3 nucleotides: TGTGCCAGCAGTGAAGTGGGGACCCAGTACTTC. This rearrangement joins TRBV6-1 to TRBJ2-5; D unresolved. The germline V and J ends were trimmed by 1 base and 7 bases, with 4 bases remaining between them. Germline lookup yields CDR1 MNHNS and CDR2 SASEGT. The CDR3 extends over 11 amino acids.

The chain recombines TRBV9 with TRBJ2-2; D is perhaps TRBD1 or TRBD2 (5 bases each). V dropped 1 base and J dropped 5 bases, with 12 bases sitting between them. The V gene's germline CDR1 is SGDLS and CDR2 YYNGEE. CDR3 length equals 15 residues. This CDR3 is CASSVLTEGTGELFF. In DNA, the CDR3 is TGTGCCAGCAGCGTACTAACTGAGGGGACCGGGGAGCTGTTTTTT.

This chain joins TRBV11-2 and TRBJ2-2; 9 positions agree with TRBD1. V shed 6 bases, J shed 1 base, and the junction held 6 bases outside the gene matches. Germline lookup yields CDR1 SGHAT and CDR2 FQNNGV. This CDR3 is 16 amino acids long. The CDR3 DNA follows: TGTGCCAGCAGAAAAACGGGACAGGGGAACACCGGGGAGCTGTTTTTT. Amino acid sequence: CASRKTGQGNTGELFF. Using reference TRBV11-2 and TRBJ2-2 for the parts outside the CDR3, the full variable domain is EAGVAQSPRYKIIEKRQSVAFWCNPISGHATLYWYQQILGQGPKLLIQFQNNGVVDDSQLPKDRFSAERLKGVDSTLKIQPAKLEDSAVYLCASRKTGQGNTGELFFGEGSRLTVL.

The chain carries TRBV5-6 and TRBJ2-1, with 12 nucleotides matching TRBD2. V dropped 6 bases and J dropped 0; count of bases not matched to a gene: 10. Germline V gene sequence: CDR1 SGHDT, CDR2 YYEEEE. This CDR3 region has 18 residues. DNA for the CDR3: TGTGCCAGCAAGAACCGTAAGACTAGCGGGAGCTCCTACAATGAGCAGTTCTTC. It yields the protein CASKNRKTSGSSYNEQFF.

The rearrangement uses TRBV29-1 and TRBJ1-1; 7 positions match TRBD1. CDR1 is SQVTM and CDR2 is ANQGSEA in the germline V gene. CDR3 length equals 18 residues. V was clipped by 4 bases and J by 1 base; unmatched bases: 18. CDR3 DNA sequence: TGCAGCGTTGTTGGCGCGGTGACCTGGGACAGAAAGAACACTGAAGCTTTCTTT. This translates into CSVVGAVTWDRKNTEAFF. Variable domain in full (rest from reference TRBV29-1 and TRBJ1-1): SAVISQKPSRDICQRGTSLTIQCQVDSQVTMMFWYRQQPGQSLTLIATANQGSEATYESGFVIDKFPISRPNLTFSTLTVSNMSPEDSSIYLCSVVGAVTWDRKNTEAFFGQGTRLTVV.